The T cell receptor beta chain described here comes from a study of T cell responses to AZD1222 COVID-19 vaccine (dated by TCRdb to the early 2020s). For context, the study as a whole: AZD1222 recipients given second doses at about 4 weeks or at about 12 weeks were pooled, since spike-specific TCR depth and breadth were not found to differ between the two schedules. A total of just over 230 trial participants underwent TCR sequencing, of whom about 200 had received two doses of AZD1222 and around 26 had received two doses of the MenACWY control vaccine. Trial participants were enrolled by age into 18-55, 56-69 and 70-plus year subgroups, with around 150, 28 and 57 TCR-sequenced participants respectively.

The time point label, read with the paper, signifies: baseline before first vaccination. The vaccinee samples were drawn from two UK trials, COV001 and COV002, one of which was a single-blind randomized controlled phase 2/3 trial testing AZD1222 (ChAdOx1 nCoV-19) in healthy adults. Trial participant PBMC samples were collected at day 0 and day 28 after the second dose for TCRbeta chain sequencing. The CDR3 regions of human TCRbeta chains were analyzed by immunosequencing. Per the original workflow: TCRs in the repertoires were matched against a reference library of SARS-CoV-2-specific TCRs that had been generated with the MIRA antigen-specificity platform. Breadth was defined as the fraction of unique TCRs that were SARS-CoV-2-associated. Depth was defined as the fraction of total T cells that were SARS-CoV-2-associated. Using the MIRA data, each spike-specific TCR was mapped to the spike region that the TCR reacts to and placed in a CD4 or CD8 class. Log10-transformed breadth and depth values were compared by one-way ANOVA with Sidak's multiple comparisons tests. TCRdb obtained this table from immuneACCESS and retained in-frame rearrangements with V and J assigned. These tables miss some clones; where compared with another copy, unresolved V genes account for less than half of the shortfall, and the remainder is unexplained. The V and J calls and clone size were taken over from that table, and D and trimming were inferred from the DNA. The table for this sample lists 130,000 or so clones; roughly 92% of them were counted only once. The ten biggest clones cover 1.5% to 2% of the sample.

Between the V and J ends, shortened by 3 bases and 1 base respectively, the junction contains 5 bases. Inclusive of the bounding cysteine and phenylalanine, the CDR3 is 13 residues long. Of all the DNA, just the CDR3 is kept, 39 bases in frame from base 1. CDR1 is given as LNHDA and CDR2 as SQIVND, both from the germline V gene (reference sequence). The investigation overall reported the following: Vaccine-associated CD4 TCRs spanned the whole spike protein, with dominant responses in regions 160-218 and 743-854. Because no samples from the day 14 peak response were available, repertoires could be characterized only after the peak T cell response. In the small 56-69-year group, the increase in depth fell short of significance, most likely because of low power. Only 5 to 7 AZD1222 recipients were SARS-CoV-2 seropositive at baseline, limiting conclusions about previously exposed vaccinees. After two AZD1222 doses, both the breadth and the depth of spike-specific TCRs were significantly higher than at day 0 and than in MenACWY recipients. Epitopes outside the regions mutated in the B.1.351 and B.1.1.7 variants were reportedly recognized by nearly half of the unique spike-specific TCRs. Participants were mostly white British and included more females than males, and it was suggested by the authors that clonal diversity may have been underestimated.

As concerns this clone: Its recognized antigen is unknown. Base qualities are not provided; no much larger clone lies one nucleotide away.

Sequences were derived from peripheral blood, sampled on day 0 of AZD1222 vaccination. Recombination linked TRBV19 to TRBJ2-3; no D segment can be confidently identified. The TCR sequence derives from an adult in good health. The DNA sequence follows: TGTGCCAGTAGTATGGCAGGCACAGATACGCAGTATTTT. It codes for CASSMAGTDTQYF. Outside the CDR3, residues come from the reference TRBV19 and TRBJ2-3 proteins, so the full variable domain is: DGGITQSPKYLFRKEGQNVTLSCEQNLNHDAMYWYRQDPGQGLRLIYYSQIVNDFQKGDIAEGYSVSREKKESFPLTVTSAQKNPTAFYLCASSMAGTDTQYFGPGTRLTVL.